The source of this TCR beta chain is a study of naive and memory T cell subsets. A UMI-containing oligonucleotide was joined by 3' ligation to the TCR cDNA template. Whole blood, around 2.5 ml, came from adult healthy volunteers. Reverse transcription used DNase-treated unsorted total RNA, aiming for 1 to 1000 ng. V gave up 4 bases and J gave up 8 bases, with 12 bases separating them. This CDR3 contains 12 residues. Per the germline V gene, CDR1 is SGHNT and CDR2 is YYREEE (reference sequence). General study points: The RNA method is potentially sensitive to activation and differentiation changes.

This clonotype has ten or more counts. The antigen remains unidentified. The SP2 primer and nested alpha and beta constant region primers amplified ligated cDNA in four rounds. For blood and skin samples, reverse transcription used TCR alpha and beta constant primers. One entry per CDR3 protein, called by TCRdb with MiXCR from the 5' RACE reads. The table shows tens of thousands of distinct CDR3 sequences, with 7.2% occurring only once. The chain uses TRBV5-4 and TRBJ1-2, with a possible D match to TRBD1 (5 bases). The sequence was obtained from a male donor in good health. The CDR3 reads CASSLPGNGYTF. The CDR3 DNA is TGTGCCAGCAGCCTACCAGGGAACGGCTACACCTTC. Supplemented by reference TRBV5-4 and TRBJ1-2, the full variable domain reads ETGVTQSPTHLIKTRGQQVTLRCSSQSGHNTVSWYQQALGQGPQFIFQYYREEENGRGNFPPRFSGLQFPNYSSELNVNALELDDSALYLCASSLPGNGYTFGSGTRLTVV.